This T cell receptor beta chain was documented in a study of cytomegalovirus exposure and HLA in healthy donors. Worth noting for this clone: Its antigen is currently unknown.

The PCR made use of 60 Vbeta and 13 Jbeta primers. Sequencing was performed with immunoSEQ multiplex PCR; in TCRdb, only in-frame clones are kept and a portion is missing. Of 100,000 to 150,000 clones listed, roughly 78% were seen once; the top ten hold around 8.9%. Study observations and caveats: A missense DCLRE1C variant was associated with V- and J-gene trimming of TCR beta chains in a later analysis, and an independent cohort replicated the association. 150 or so TCR beta chains were listed as cytomegalovirus-associated. Later analysis reportedly placed an Asian-associated ancestry cluster below the approximately 680-donor mean in N-insertions.

Trimming cost V 4 bases and J 1 base, with 7 bases left between them. This CDR3 comprises 13 residues. Looked up from germline, CDR1 is MGHRA and CDR2 is YSYEKL. The chain joins TRBV4-1 to TRBJ1-1; D is ambiguous. The receptor's source is a man between 25 and 39 years old in good health and CMV-seropositive. Material: PBMCs. The CDR3 spells CASSLSRNTEAFF. CDR3 DNA sequence: TGCGCCAGCAGCCTTTCTAGGAACACTGAAGCTTTCTTT.